This entry concerns a single T cell receptor (beta chain). Its matching antigen is unknown. This record belongs to a study of tissue T cells after allogeneic stem cell transplantation. Study details: Viable blood and marrow gave sorted CD3+ T cells if numbers allowed. Study observations and caveats: In patients and mice, blood and spleen missed much of tissue repertoire. Motif-based clustering found tissue-specific repertoire signatures shared across patients, though few clones were shared.

The ends were cut back, 4 bases at V and 6 bases at J, with 10 bases in the middle. This CDR3 has 13 residues. From germline, CDR1 is WSHSY and CDR2 SAAADI. Only in-frame clones appear in the TCRdb table, and some are missing; sequencing was by immunoSEQ multiplex PCR. The table records 26,000 or so clones, roughly nine tenths of them present only once. This sequence originates from an older male donor who later had graft-versus-host disease after an allogeneic stem cell transplant. Specimen: blood, collected before transplantation. This chain uses TRBV10-2 with TRBJ1-5; D ambiguous. This CDR3 reads CASSGIWGQPQHF. The CDR3 nucleotides read TGCGCCAGCAGTGGAATATGGGGTCAGCCCCAGCATTTT.